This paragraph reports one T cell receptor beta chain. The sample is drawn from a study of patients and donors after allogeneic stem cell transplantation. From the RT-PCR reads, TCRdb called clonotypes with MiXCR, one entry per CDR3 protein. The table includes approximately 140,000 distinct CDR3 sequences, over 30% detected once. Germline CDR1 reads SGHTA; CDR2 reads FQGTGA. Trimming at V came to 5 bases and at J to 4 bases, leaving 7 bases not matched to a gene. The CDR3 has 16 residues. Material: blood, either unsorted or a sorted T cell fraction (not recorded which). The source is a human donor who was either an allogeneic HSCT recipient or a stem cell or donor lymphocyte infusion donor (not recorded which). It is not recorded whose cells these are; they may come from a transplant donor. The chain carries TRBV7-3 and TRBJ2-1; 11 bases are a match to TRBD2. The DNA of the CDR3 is TGTGCCAGCAGCATTACTAGCGGGGGAGCTTACAATGAGCAGTTCTTC. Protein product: CASSITSGGAYNEQFF.